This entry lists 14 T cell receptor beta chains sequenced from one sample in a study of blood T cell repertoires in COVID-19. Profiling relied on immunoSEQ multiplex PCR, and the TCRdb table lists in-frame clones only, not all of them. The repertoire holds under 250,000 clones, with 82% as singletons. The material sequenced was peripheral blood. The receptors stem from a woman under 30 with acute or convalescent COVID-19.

The CDR3 is CASSLFGGGEYNEQFF. The CDR3 region has the DNA TGCGCCAGCAGCTTATTCGGAGGAGGAGAGTACAATGAGCAGTTCTTC. J is TRBJ2-1 and V is TRBV5-1; maybe TRBD2 (5 bases). The CDR3 spans 16 residues. Per germline, CDR1 SGHRS and CDR2 YFSETQ. The V and J ends lost 2 bases and 4 bases respectively, with 16 bases between them.

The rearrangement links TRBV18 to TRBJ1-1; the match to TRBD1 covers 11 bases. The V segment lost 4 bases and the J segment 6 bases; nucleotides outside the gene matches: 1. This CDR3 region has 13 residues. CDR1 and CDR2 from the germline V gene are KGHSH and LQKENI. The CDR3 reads CASSQGQGAEAFF. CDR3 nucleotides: TGTGCCAGCTCACAGGGACAGGGGGCTGAAGCTTTCTTT.

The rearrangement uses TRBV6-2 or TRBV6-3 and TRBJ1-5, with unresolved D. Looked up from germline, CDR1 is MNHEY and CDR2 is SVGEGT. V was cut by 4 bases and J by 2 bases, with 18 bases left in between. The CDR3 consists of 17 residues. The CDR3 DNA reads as TGTGCCAGCAGTTTCTCGTTCTCGGGATCAGGCAATCAGCCCCAGCATTTT. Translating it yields CASSFSFSGSGNQPQHF.

CDR3 sequence (DNA): TGCAGCGTTTCGGGTAATGAGCAGTTCTTC. Its translation is CSVSGNEQFF. The rearrangement uses TRBV29-1 and TRBJ2-1; no reliable D call. The CDR3 contains 10 residues. The germline CDR1 and CDR2 sequences are SQVTM and ANQGSEA. Deletions cut 5 bases from V and 7 bases from J, with 6 bases between.

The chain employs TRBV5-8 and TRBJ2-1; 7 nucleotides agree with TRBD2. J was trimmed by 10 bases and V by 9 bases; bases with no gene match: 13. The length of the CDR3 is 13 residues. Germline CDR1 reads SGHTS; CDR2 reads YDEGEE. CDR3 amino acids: CATATLAFQEQFF. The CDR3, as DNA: TGTGCCACCGCTACACTAGCGTTTCAGGAGCAGTTCTTC.

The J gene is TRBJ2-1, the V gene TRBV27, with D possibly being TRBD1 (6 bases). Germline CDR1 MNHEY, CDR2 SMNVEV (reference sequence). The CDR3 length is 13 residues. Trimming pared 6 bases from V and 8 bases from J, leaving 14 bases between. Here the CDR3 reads CASSLNRADEQFF. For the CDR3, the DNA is TGTGCCAGCAGCTTGAACAGGGCCGATGAGCAGTTCTTC.

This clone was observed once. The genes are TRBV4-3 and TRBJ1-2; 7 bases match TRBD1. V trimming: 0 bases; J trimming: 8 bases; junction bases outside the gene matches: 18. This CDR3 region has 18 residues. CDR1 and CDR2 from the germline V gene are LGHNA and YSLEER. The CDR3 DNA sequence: TGCGCCAGCAGCCAAGACGGTTTTTCGGGACAGCTATATAAAGGCTACACCTTC. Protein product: CASSQDGFSGQLYKGYTF.

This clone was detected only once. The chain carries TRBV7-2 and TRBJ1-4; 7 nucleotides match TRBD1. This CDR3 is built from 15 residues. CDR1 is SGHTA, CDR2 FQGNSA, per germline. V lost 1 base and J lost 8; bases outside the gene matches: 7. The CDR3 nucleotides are TGTGCCAGCAGCTTAGAGAGGGGGCGAGGAGAAAAACTGTTTTTT. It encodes CASSLERGRGEKLFF.

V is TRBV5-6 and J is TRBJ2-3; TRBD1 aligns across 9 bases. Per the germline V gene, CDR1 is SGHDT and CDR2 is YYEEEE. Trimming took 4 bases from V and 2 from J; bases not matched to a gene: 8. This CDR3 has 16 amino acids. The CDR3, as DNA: TGTGCCAGCAGCCACGGGACAGGGTATACCACAGATACGCAGTATTTT. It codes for CASSHGTGYTTDTQYF.

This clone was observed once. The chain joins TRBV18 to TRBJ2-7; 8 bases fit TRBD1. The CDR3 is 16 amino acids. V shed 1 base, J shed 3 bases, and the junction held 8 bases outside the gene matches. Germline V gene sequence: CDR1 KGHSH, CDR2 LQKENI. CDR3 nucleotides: TGTGCCAGCTCACCACACCCCGGGACAGGCCACTACGAGCAGTACTTC. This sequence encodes CASSPHPGTGHYEQYF.

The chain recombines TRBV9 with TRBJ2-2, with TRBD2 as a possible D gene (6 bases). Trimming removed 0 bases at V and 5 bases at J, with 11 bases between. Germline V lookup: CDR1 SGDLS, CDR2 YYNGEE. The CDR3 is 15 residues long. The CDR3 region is CASSVVETRTGELFF. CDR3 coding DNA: TGTGCCAGCAGCGTAGTCGAGACTAGAACCGGGGAGCTGTTTTTT.

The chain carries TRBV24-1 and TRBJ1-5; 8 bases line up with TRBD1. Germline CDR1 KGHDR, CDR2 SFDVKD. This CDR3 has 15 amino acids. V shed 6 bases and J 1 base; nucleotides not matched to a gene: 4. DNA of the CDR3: TGTGCCACCAGTCAGGGGGCCCTCAGCAATCAGCCCCAGCATTTT. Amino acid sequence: CATSQGALSNQPQHF.

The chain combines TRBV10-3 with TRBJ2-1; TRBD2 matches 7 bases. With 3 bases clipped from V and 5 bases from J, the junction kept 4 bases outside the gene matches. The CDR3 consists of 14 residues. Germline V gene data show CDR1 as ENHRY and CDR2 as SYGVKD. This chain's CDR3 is CAISDREGDNEQFF. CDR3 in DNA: TGTGCCATCAGTGACAGGGAGGGTGACAATGAGCAGTTCTTC.

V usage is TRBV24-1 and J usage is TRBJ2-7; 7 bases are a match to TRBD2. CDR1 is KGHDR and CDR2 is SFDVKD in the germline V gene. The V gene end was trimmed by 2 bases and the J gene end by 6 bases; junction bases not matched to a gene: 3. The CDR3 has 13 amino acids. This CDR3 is CATSDSSGGEQYF. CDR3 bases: TGTGCCACCAGTGATTCGTCGGGGGGCGAGCAGTACTTC.